The clone carrying this TCR beta chain has more than one count but fewer than ten. Its antigen is unidentified. Using its own MiXCR run on the 5' RACE reads, TCRdb lists one record per CDR3 protein. The sample shows around 890,000 distinct CDR3 sequences, about 10% of them seen only once. CDR1 is MNHNS and CDR2 is SASEGT in the germline V gene. This CDR3 comprises 14 residues. Trimming removed 4 bases at V and 9 bases at J, with 13 bases between. The sample belongs to a study of CD8 T cells in ankylosing spondylitis. Points from the study as a whole: Ankylosing spondylitis blood seemed to carry a telltale TCR beta motif made of under ten highly homologous variants.

The source material was blood, either unsorted or a sorted T cell fraction (not recorded which). This TCR was sampled from a male donor with ankylosing spondylitis. V usage is TRBV6-1 and J usage is TRBJ1-6; D may be TRBD1 (6 bases). The CDR3 DNA sequence: TGTGCCAGCAGTGTCTTACAGGGTACTTCACCCCTCCACTTT. This gives the protein CASSVLQGTSPLHF.